Listed here are 15 T cell receptor beta chains from one sample, sequenced in a study of CD8 T cells in ankylosing spondylitis. One entry per CDR3 protein, called by TCRdb with MiXCR from the 5' RACE reads. The sample includes approximately 140,000 distinct CDR3 sequences, roughly 44% of them seen just once. Sequenced sample: synovial fluid, either unsorted or a sorted T cell fraction (not recorded which). Receptors originate from a male donor with ankylosing spondylitis.

The sample holds a few counts of this clonotype. The rearrangement joins TRBV27 to TRBJ1-5, with a possible D match to TRBD1 (6 bases). Trimming left V 5 bases short and J 2 bases short, with 16 bases between. The V gene's germline CDR1 is MNHEY and CDR2 SMNVEV (reference sequence). The CDR3 is 16 residues long. The CDR3: CASSPRNRVGNQPQHF. The CDR3 nucleotides are TGTGCCAGCAGTCCGAGAAACAGGGTTGGCAATCAGCCCCAGCATTTT.

The V call is TRBV3-1, the J call TRBJ2-1, with 9 positions matching TRBD2. This CDR3 is built from 15 residues. CDR1 LGHDT and CDR2 YNNKEL come from the germline V gene (reference sequence). J lost 7 bases, V lost 1 base, and 5 bases had no gene match. CDR3 sequence: CASSQGGRAGNEQFF. In DNA, the CDR3 is TGTGCCAGCAGCCAAGGCGGGAGGGCCGGGAATGAGCAGTTCTTC.

This clonotype has more than one count but fewer than ten. This chain connects TRBV6-4 to TRBJ2-1, with D tentatively TRBD1 (6 bases). CDR1 is MRHNA and CDR2 is SNTAGT in the germline V gene. The CDR3 sequence is 14 residues long. V lost 5 bases and J lost 4, with 12 bases in between. CDR3 residues: CASSPGQDYNEQFF. The CDR3 DNA reads as TGTGCCAGCAGTCCGGGACAAGATTACAATGAGCAGTTCTTC.

V gene TRBV5-1 combines with J gene TRBJ2-7, with D perhaps matching TRBD1 (6 bases). Trimming removed 4 bases from V and 0 bases from J, with 14 bases in between. Per the germline V gene, CDR1 is SGHRS and CDR2 is YFSETQ. The CDR3 has 15 residues. CDR3 residues: CASSHRDTFSYEQYF. CDR3 coding DNA: TGCGCCAGCAGCCACCGGGACACCTTCTCCTACGAGCAGTACTTC.

The chain uses TRBV3-1 and TRBJ2-1; the match to TRBD1 covers 10 bases. Germline V lookup: CDR1 LGHDT, CDR2 YNNKEL (reference sequence). Trimming cost V 4 bases and J 8 bases; bases outside gene matches: 8. The CDR3 is 15 residues long. CDR3 sequence reads: CASSRGTGEVDEQFF. As DNA, the CDR3 is TGTGCCAGCAGCCGGGGGACAGGGGAGGTGGATGAGCAGTTCTTC.

This clonotype was seen a few times. The J gene is TRBJ1-5, the V gene TRBV15; 9 bases fit TRBD1. V shed 2 bases, J shed 2 bases, and the junction held 19 bases outside the gene matches. This CDR3 spans 21 amino acids. Germline values: CDR1 LNHNV, CDR2 YYDKDF (reference sequence). CDR3 loop: CATSRYRGDRDPTIGNQPQHF. The CDR3 nucleotides are TGTGCCACCAGCAGATACCGGGGGGACAGGGATCCCACCATAGGCAATCAGCCCCAGCATTTT.

This clonotype was detected a few times. The chain couples TRBV12-3 or TRBV12-4 to TRBJ1-2, with 7 bases fitting TRBD1. CDR3 length: 14 amino acids. Unmatched junction bases numbered 12, after V lost 6 bases and J lost 8 bases. The CDR3 spells CASRGVKGADGYTF. CDR3 coding DNA: TGTGCCAGCAGGGGAGTGAAGGGGGCTGACGGCTACACCTTC.

The chain uses TRBV7-3 and TRBJ1-1, with 10 bases aligning to TRBD1. The ends lost 3 bases at V and 4 bases at J; junction bases unmatched: 2. Germline V gene sequence: CDR1 SGHTA, CDR2 FQGTGA. The CDR3 totals 14 residues. Here the CDR3 DNA reads TGTGCCAGCAGCTTCGGGACAGGGGTCACTGAAGCTTTCTTT. Amino acids: CASSFGTGVTEAFF.

This clonotype was seen more than once but under ten times. This chain connects TRBV7-9 to TRBJ2-1, with unresolved D. The germline V gene has CDR1 SEHNR and CDR2 FQNEAQ (reference sequence). CDR3 length equals 16 residues. V lost 5 bases, J lost 5 bases, and 19 bases lay in between. CDR3 DNA: TGTGCCAGCAGCCCTGCCTCCGGACCGCACCACAATGAGCAGTTCTTC. This encodes CASSPASGPHHNEQFF. The full variable domain, rest sourced from reference TRBV7-9 and TRBJ2-1, is DTGVSQNPRHKITKRGQNVTFRCDPISEHNRLYWYRQTLGQGPEFLTYFQNEAQLEKSRLLSDRFSAERPKGSFSTLEIQRTEQGDSAMYLCASSPASGPHHNEQFFGPGTRLTVL.

This sequence joins TRBV28 and TRBJ2-1; 9 bases line up with TRBD2. This CDR3 is built from 18 residues. Germline V gene data show CDR1 as MDHEN and CDR2 as SYDVKM. The V gene end was trimmed by 4 bases and the J gene end by 8 bases; junction bases not matched to a gene: 18. CDR3 bases: TGTGCCAGCAGTTCAACCCGCGGGAGGGCCGGGTTCTTCGATGAGCAGTTCTTC. Its protein product is CASSSTRGRAGFFDEQFF.

This clonotype turned up a few times. The J gene is TRBJ1-1, the V gene TRBV4-2; D perhaps matches TRBD1 (5 bases). The V gene lost 5 bases and the J gene lost 1 base, with 14 bases spanning the gap. CDR1 and CDR2 from the germline V gene are LGHNA and YNFKEQ. This CDR3 region has 15 residues. The CDR3 reads CASSVTGTENTEAFF. The DNA for the CDR3 is TGTGCCAGCAGCGTAACCGGGACGGAGAACACTGAAGCTTTCTTT.

This clonotype has just a few counts. DNA for the CDR3: TGTGCCAGCAATTTTAGGTACAGGCGACGCAATTCACCCCTCCACTTT. Translated: CASNFRYRRRNSPLHF. V and J are TRBV4-2 and TRBJ1-6, with D tentatively TRBD1 (5 bases). CDR3 size: 16 residues. The germline V and J ends were trimmed by 7 bases and 7 bases, with 20 bases remaining between them. CDR1 and CDR2 from the germline V gene are LGHNA and YNFKEQ.

This clonotype was detected a few times. CDR3 loop: CASSQDSYRFGSGGSRANVLTF. CDR3 nucleotide sequence: TGCGCCAGCAGCCAAGATTCATACAGGTTCGGTAGCGGGGGGAGTAGGGCCAACGTCCTGACTTTC. This rearrangement joins TRBV4-1 to TRBJ2-6; TRBD2 agrees at 10 bases. Unmatched junction bases numbered 19, after V lost 0 bases and J lost 5 bases. Germline loops: CDR1 MGHRA, CDR2 YSYEKL. The CDR3 extends over 22 amino acids.

This rearrangement joins TRBV10-3 to TRBJ1-1; D may be TRBD1 (6 bases). The length of the CDR3 is 15 residues. Per the germline V gene, CDR1 is ENHRY and CDR2 is SYGVKD. The V and J ends lost 3 bases and 2 bases respectively, with 13 bases between them. The CDR3 sequence is CAISDVHRENTEAFF. The DNA of the CDR3 is TGTGCCATCAGTGACGTCCACAGGGAAAACACTGAAGCTTTCTTT.

This clonotype was seen a few times. As DNA, the CDR3 is TGTGCCAGCAGCTCGGACAGGGGGCTTCAACTTCGGGCGGATACGCAGTATTTT. Translation: CASSSDRGLQLRADTQYF. The chain has TRBV5-4 and TRBJ2-3; 11 nucleotides line up with TRBD1. The CDR3 contains 18 residues. CDR1 and CDR2 from the germline V gene are SGHNT and YYREEE (reference sequence). J lost 6 bases, V lost 3 bases, and 15 bases had no gene match.